This T cell receptor (beta chain) comes out of a study of long-term antiretroviral therapy in people with HIV. The CDR3 has 18 amino acids. Germline CDR1 reads MGHRA; CDR2 reads YSYEKL. Trimming pared 4 bases from V and 0 bases from J, leaving 19 bases between. They ran version v3.0 of the immunoSEQ assay at survey level. The data were produced by immunoSEQ multiplex PCR, yet TCRdb's version contains in-frame clones alone and is incomplete. The data show under 45,000 clones, around 83% seen once. V and J are TRBV4-1 and TRBJ1-5, with a weak D call TRBD1 (6 bases). Sequenced here: unsorted PBMCs, sampled 1 year after starting antiretroviral therapy. The origin of this receptor is a man between 18 and 35 years old with HIV. CDR3 region: CASSLTPTGGYSNQPQHF. The DNA of the CDR3 is TGCGCCAGCAGCCTCACCCCGACAGGCGGTTATAGCAATCAGCCCCAGCATTTT.